This section outlines one T cell receptor (beta chain) sequence together with its context. Its target is not known. The data stem from a study of OX40 agonist ivuxolimab in advanced cancers. Study outcomes and limitations: In the 0.1 to 3.0 mg/kg range, CD4+ and CD8+ blood T cells had expanded clonally by week 6. Determination of antigen specificity was not performed for the expanded peripheral T cells.

TCRdb keeps only in-frame clones here, not all; method: immunoSEQ multiplex PCR. Of 77,000 or so clones listed, roughly nine tenths are singletons. Germline CDR1 is SGHAT and CDR2 is FQNNGV. This CDR3 has 16 amino acids. V was shortened by 1 base and J by 0 bases, with 12 bases between the two germline ends. This chain uses TRBV11-2 with TRBJ1-1; no clear D. This TCR was sampled from an adult with an advanced solid tumor such as melanoma, head and neck, liver or kidney cancer. The sample in question was CD4+ or CD8+ T cells sorted from blood, obtained in a trial of the OX40 agonist ivuxolimab. In DNA form, the CDR3 reads TGTGCCAGCAGCTTAGGCCTGGGCCAGATGAACACTGAAGCTTTCTTT. Amino acids: CASSLGLGQMNTEAFF.